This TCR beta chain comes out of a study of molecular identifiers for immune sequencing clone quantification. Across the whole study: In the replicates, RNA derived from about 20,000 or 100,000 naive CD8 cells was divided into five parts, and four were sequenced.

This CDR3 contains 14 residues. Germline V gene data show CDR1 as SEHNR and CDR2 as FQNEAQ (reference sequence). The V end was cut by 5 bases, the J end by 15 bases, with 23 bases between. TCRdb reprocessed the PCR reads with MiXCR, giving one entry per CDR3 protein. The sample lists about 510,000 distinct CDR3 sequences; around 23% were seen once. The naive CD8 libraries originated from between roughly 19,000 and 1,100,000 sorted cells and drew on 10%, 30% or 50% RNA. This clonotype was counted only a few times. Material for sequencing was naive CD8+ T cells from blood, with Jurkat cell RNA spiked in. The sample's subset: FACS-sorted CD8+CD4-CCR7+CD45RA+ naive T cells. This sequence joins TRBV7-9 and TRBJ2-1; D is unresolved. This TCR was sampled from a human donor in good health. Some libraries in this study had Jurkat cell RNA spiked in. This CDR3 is CASSQEYTVDRGFF. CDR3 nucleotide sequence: TGTGCCAGCAGCCAGGAGTATACGGTGGACCGCGGGTTCTTC.